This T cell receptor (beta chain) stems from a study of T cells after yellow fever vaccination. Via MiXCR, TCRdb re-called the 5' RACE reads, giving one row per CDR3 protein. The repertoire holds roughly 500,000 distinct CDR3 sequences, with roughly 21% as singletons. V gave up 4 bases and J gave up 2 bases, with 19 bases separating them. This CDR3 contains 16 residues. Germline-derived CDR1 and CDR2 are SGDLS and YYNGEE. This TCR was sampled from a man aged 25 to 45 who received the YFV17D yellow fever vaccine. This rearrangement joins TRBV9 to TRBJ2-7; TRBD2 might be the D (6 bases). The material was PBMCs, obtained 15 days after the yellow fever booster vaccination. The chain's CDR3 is CASSPSGGTLTYEQYF. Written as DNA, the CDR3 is TGTGCCAGCAGCCCATCCGGAGGGACGCTAACCTACGAGCAGTACTTC.